These 10 T cell receptor beta chains originate from one sample sequenced in a study of T cell changes during pregnancy in multiple sclerosis. The protocol was immunoSEQ multiplex PCR, while the TCRdb copy is restricted to in-frame clones and leaves out a portion. This sample has 55,000 to 70,000 clones, with roughly 93% found just once. The material sequenced was CD4+ T cells from peripheral blood mononuclear cells, taken before pregnancy. These receptors were obtained from a female donor with multiple sclerosis, enrolled in a pregnancy study.

The chain is built from TRBV6-5 and TRBJ1-4; 8 positions match TRBD1. The CDR3 runs to 14 residues. J lost 5 bases, V lost 5 bases, and 4 bases had no gene match. Germline loops: CDR1 MNHEY, CDR2 SVGAGI. This CDR3 is CASSTRQGNEKLFF. For the CDR3, the DNA is TGTGCCAGCAGTACCCGACAGGGGAATGAAAAACTGTTTTTT.

This chain joins TRBV9 and TRBJ2-5, with 10 bases that match TRBD1. Germline V gene data show CDR1 as SGDLS and CDR2 as YYNGEE. This CDR3 contains 16 residues. With V trimmed by 4 bases and J by 4 bases, 10 bases remained unmatched. The CDR3 sequence is CASSNPAGQGLETQYF. The CDR3, as DNA: TGTGCCAGCAGCAACCCCGCGGGACAGGGGTTAGAGACCCAGTACTTC.

The chain carries TRBV4-1 and TRBJ2-1, with 9 bases aligning to TRBD2. CDR3 size: 15 residues. Germline CDR1 MGHRA, CDR2 YSYEKL. The J segment lost 9 bases and the V segment lost 4 bases, leaving 10 bases of the junction unmatched. CDR3 DNA sequence: TGCGCCAGCAGCCTGACCCTGGCGGGAGGGATTGAGCAGTTCTTC. Translated: CASSLTLAGGIEQFF.

The chain couples TRBV6-6 to TRBJ2-4, with D possibly being TRBD2 (6 bases). The germline CDR1 and CDR2 sequences are MNHNY and SVGAGI (reference sequence). Between the trimmed V and J ends, which lost 5 bases and 2 bases, there was a span of 10 bases. The CDR3 covers 14 residues. The DNA for the CDR3 is TGTGCCAGCAGTCAAGGGAGGTCCAAAAACATTCAGTACTTC. Translated, it gives CASSQGRSKNIQYF.

This sequence joins TRBV9 and TRBJ2-1, with 7 bases matching TRBD2. Per the germline V gene, CDR1 is SGDLS and CDR2 is YYNGEE. This CDR3 comprises 20 residues. The trim removed 4 bases at V and 0 bases at J, leaving 19 bases unmatched. CDR3 region: CASSTTSRGSGKSSYNEQFF. DNA of the CDR3: TGTGCCAGCAGCACGACCTCACGAGGGAGCGGGAAAAGCTCCTACAATGAGCAGTTCTTC.

The CDR3 sequence is CASSPQGYTEAFF. The CDR3 DNA reads TGTGCCAGCAGCCCACAGGGTTACACTGAAGCTTTCTTT. V usage is TRBV5-4 and J usage is TRBJ1-1; TRBD1 is a possible D gene (6 bases). Germline V gene sequence: CDR1 SGHNT, CDR2 YYREEE (reference sequence). V was trimmed by 4 bases and J by 3 bases, leaving 10 bases between them. The CDR3 sequence is 13 residues long.

This chain links TRBV19 with TRBJ1-2, with a possible D match to TRBD1 (6 bases). CDR3 length: 15 amino acids. Trimming took 5 bases from V and 4 from J, leaving 17 bases between them. Per germline, CDR1 LNHDA and CDR2 SQIVND (reference sequence). CDR3 nucleotides: TGTGCCAGTAGTCCCGGGACCGTGGGGGCCTATGGCTACACCTTC. Its protein product is CASSPGTVGAYGYTF.

The chain combines TRBV4-3 with TRBJ2-1, with D perhaps matching TRBD2 (6 bases). The V gene's germline CDR1 is LGHNA and CDR2 YSLEER. The CDR3 has 20 residues. Trimming removed 2 bases from V and 0 bases from J, with 23 bases in between. The CDR3 spells CASSQLKVSLAEGSYNEQFF. Here the CDR3 DNA reads TGCGCCAGCAGCCAATTGAAGGTTAGCTTGGCGGAGGGCTCCTACAATGAGCAGTTCTTC.

The rearrangement joins TRBV5-1 to TRBJ2-7, with a possible D match to TRBD2 (5 bases). V was cut by 0 bases and J by 4 bases, with 5 bases left in between. Germline V lookup: CDR1 SGHRS, CDR2 YFSETQ. There are 12 residues in the CDR3. The CDR3 sequence is CASSLGEYEQYF. CDR3 coding DNA: TGCGCCAGCAGCTTGGGGGAGTACGAGCAGTACTTC.

This clone showed up just once. Written as DNA, the CDR3 is TGTGCCACCAGTCCCGTTATGGACAGTGGAGGGACCCAGTACTTC. Its translation is CATSPVMDSGGTQYF. The rearrangement uses TRBV15 and TRBJ2-5; D perhaps matches TRBD1 (6 bases). CDR3 length: 15 residues. CDR1 is LNHNV and CDR2 is YYDKDF in the germline V gene (reference sequence). Trimming stripped 6 bases from V and 7 bases from J, with 21 bases between.